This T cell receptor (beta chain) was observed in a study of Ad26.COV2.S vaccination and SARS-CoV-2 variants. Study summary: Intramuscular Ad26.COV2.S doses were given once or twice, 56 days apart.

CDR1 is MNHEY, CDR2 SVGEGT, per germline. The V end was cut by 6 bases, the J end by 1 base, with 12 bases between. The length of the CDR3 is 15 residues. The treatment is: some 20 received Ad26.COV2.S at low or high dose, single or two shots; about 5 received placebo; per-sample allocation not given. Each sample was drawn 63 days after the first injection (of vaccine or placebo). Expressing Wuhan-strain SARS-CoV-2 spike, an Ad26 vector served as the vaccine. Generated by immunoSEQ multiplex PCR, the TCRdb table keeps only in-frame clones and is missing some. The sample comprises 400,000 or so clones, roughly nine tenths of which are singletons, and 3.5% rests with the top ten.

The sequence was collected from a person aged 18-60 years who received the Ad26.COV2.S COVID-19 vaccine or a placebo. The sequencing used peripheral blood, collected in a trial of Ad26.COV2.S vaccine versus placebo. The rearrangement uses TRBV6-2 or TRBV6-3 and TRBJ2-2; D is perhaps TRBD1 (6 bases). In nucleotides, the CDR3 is TGTGCCAGCAGCCCCGAGGGGGTGAACACCGGGGAGCTGTTTTTT. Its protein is CASSPEGVNTGELFF.